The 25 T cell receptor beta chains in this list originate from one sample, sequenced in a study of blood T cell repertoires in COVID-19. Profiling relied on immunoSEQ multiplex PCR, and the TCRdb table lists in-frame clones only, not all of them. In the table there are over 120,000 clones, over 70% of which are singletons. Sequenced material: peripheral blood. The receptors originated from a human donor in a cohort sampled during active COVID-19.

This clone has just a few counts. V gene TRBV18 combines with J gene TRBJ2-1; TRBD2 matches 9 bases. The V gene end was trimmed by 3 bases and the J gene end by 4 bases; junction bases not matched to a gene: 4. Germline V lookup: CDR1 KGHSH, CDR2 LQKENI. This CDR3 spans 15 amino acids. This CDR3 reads CASSPTSGYYNEQFF. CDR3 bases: TGTGCCAGCTCACCGACTAGCGGATATTACAATGAGCAGTTCTTC. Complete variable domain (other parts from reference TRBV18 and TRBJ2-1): NAGVMQNPRHLVRRRGQEARLRCSPMKGHSHVYWYRQLPEEGLKFMVYLQKENIIDESGMPKERFSAEFPKEGPSILRIQQVVRGDSAAYFCASSPTSGYYNEQFFGPGTRLTVL.

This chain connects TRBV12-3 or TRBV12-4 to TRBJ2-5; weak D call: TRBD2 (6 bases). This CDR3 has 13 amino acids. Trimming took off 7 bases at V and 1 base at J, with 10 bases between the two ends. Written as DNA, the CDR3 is TGTGCCAGCACCCGGGACTCCCAAGAGACCCAGTACTTC. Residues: CASTRDSQETQYF.

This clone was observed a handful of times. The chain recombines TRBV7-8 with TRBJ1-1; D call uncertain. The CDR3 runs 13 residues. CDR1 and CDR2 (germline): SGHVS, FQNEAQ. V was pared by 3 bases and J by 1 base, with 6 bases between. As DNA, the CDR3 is TGTGCCAGCAGCTTCCGCGAGAACACTGAAGCTTTCTTT. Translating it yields CASSFRENTEAFF.

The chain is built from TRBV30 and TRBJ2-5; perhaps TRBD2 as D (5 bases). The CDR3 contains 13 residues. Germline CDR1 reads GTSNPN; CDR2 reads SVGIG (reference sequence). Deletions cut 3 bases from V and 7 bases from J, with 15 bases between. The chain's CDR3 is CAWRLLESGTQYF. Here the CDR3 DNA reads TGTGCCTGGAGGTTACTAGAGAGTGGGACCCAGTACTTC. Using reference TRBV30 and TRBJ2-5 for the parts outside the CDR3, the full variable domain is SQTIHQWPATLVQPVGSPLSLECTVEGTSNPNLYWYRQAAGRGLQLLFYSVGIGQISSEVPQNLSASRPQDRQFILSSKKLLLSDSGFYLCAWRLLESGTQYFGPGTRLLVL.

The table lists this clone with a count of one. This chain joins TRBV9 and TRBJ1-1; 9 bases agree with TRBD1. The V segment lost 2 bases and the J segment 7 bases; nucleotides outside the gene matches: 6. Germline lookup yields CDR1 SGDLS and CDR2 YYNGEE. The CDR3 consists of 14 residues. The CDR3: CASSVGGQGGEAFF. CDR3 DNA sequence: TGTGCCAGCAGCGTGGGGGGACAGGGAGGTGAAGCTTTCTTT.

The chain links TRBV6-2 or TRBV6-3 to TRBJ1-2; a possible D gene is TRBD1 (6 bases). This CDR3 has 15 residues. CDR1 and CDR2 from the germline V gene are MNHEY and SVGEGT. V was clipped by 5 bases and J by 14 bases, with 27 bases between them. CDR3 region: CASSRVGGAGETGTF. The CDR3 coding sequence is TGTGCCAGCAGTCGAGTTGGGGGCGCCGGGGAGACGGGGACCTTC.

The DNA of the CDR3 is TGTGCCAGCAGTTTGGGACCGGACTACGAGCAGTACTTC. It is translated as CASSLGPDYEQYF. The chain couples TRBV12-3 or TRBV12-4 to TRBJ2-5; D may match TRBD1 or TRBD2 (5 bases each). The end of the DNA is better explained by TRBJ2-7, so the J call may be wrong. This CDR3 spans 13 amino acids.

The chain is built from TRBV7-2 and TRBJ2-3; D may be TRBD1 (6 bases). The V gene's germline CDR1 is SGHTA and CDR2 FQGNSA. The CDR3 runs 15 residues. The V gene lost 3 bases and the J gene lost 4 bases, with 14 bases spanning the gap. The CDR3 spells CASSFDAGAADTQYF. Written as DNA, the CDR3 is TGTGCCAGCAGCTTCGACGCAGGGGCAGCAGATACGCAGTATTTT. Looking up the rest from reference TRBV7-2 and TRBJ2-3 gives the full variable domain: GAGVSQSPSNKVTEKGKDVELRCDPISGHTALYWYRQSLGQGLEFLIYFQGNSAPDKSGLPSDRFSAERTGGSVSTLTIQRTQQEDSAVYLCASSFDAGAADTQYFGPGTRLTVL.

CDR3 region: CASSTQGSHEQYF. The CDR3, as DNA: TGTGCCAGTAGTACACAGGGATCCCACGAGCAGTACTTC. The chain carries TRBV19 and TRBJ2-7; maybe TRBD1 (6 bases). CDR1 and CDR2 from the germline V gene are LNHDA and SQIVND (reference sequence). The CDR3 is 13 residues long. Trimming cost V 4 bases and J 5 bases, with 12 bases left between them.

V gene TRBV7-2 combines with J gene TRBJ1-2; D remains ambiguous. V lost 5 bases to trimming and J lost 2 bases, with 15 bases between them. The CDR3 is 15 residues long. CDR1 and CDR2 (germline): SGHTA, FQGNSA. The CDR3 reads CASSLLRTGNYGYTF. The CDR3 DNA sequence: TGTGCCAGCAGCCTACTCCGGACGGGAAACTATGGCTACACCTTC.

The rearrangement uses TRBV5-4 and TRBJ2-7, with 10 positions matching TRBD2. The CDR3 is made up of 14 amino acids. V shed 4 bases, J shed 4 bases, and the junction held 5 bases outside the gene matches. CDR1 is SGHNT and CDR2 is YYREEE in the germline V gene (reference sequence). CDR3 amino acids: CASSPGLAPYEQYF. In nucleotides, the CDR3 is TGTGCCAGCAGCCCGGGACTAGCGCCTTACGAGCAGTACTTC.

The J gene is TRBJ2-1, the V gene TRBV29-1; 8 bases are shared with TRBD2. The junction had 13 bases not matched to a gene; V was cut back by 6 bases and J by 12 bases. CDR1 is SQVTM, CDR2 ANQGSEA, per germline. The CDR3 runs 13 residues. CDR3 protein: CSVTSGHGRAQFF. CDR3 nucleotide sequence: TGCAGCGTAACTAGCGGACACGGGCGGGCGCAGTTCTTC.

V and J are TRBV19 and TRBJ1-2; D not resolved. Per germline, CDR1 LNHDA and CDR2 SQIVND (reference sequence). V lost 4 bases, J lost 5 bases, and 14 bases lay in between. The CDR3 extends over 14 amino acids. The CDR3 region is CASSKQPTLYGYTF. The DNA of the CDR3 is TGTGCCAGTAGTAAGCAGCCAACACTATATGGCTACACCTTC.

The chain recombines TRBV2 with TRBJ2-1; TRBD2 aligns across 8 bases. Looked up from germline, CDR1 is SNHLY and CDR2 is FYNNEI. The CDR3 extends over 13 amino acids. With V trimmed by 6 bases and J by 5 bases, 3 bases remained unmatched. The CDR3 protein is CASRGGGNNEQFF. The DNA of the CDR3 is TGTGCCAGCAGAGGCGGGGGGAACAATGAGCAGTTCTTC. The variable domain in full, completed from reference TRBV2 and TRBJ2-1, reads EPEVTQTPSHQVTQMGQEVILRCVPISNHLYFYWYRQILGQKVEFLVSFYNNEISEKSEIFDDQFSVERPDGSNFTLKIRSTKLEDSAMYFCASRGGGNNEQFFGPGTRLTVL.

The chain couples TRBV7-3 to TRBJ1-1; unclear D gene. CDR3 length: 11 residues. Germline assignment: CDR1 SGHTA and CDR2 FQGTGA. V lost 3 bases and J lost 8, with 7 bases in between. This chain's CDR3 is CASSLTTEAFF. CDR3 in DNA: TGTGCCAGCAGCTTGACAACCGAAGCTTTCTTT. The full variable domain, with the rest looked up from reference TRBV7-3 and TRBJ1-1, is GAGVSQTPSNKVTEKGKYVELRCDPISGHTALYWYRQSLGQGPEFLIYFQGTGAADDSGLPNDRFFAVRPEGSVSTLKIQRTERGDSAVYLCASSLTTEAFFGQGTRLTVV.

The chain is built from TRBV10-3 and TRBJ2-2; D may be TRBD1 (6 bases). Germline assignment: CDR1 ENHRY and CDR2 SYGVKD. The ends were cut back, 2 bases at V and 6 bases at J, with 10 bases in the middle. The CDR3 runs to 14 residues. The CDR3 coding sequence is TGTGCCATCAGTGAGAGGGGGAGTGCCGGGGAGCTGTTTTTT. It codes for CAISERGSAGELFF.

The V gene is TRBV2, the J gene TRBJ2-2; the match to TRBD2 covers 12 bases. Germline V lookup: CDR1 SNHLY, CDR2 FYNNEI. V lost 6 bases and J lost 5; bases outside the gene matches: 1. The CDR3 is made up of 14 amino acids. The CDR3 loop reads CASSLAGGTGELFF. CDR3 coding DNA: TGTGCCAGCAGCCTAGCGGGAGGGACCGGGGAGCTGTTTTTT. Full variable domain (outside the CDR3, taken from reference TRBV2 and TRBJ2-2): EPEVTQTPSHQVTQMGQEVILRCVPISNHLYFYWYRQILGQKVEFLVSFYNNEISEKSEIFDDQFSVERPDGSNFTLKIRSTKLEDSAMYFCASSLAGGTGELFFGEGSRLTVL.

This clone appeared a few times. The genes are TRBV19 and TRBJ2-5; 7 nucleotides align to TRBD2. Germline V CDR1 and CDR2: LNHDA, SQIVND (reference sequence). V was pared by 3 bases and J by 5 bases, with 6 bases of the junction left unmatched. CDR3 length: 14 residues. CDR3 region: CASSMGGGPETQYF. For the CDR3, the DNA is TGTGCCAGTAGTATGGGGGGGGGTCCTGAGACCCAGTACTTC.

The CDR3 protein is CASSEGSSGRGDQPQHF. The CDR3 nucleotides read TGTGCCAGCAGTGAAGGGTCCTCGGGCAGGGGCGATCAGCCCCAGCATTTT. The chain combines TRBV6-1 with TRBJ1-5; D is possibly TRBD1 (6 bases). Between the trimmed V and J ends, which lost 1 base and 5 bases, there was a span of 18 bases. This CDR3 has 17 amino acids. CDR1 is MNHNS and CDR2 is SASEGT in the germline V gene.

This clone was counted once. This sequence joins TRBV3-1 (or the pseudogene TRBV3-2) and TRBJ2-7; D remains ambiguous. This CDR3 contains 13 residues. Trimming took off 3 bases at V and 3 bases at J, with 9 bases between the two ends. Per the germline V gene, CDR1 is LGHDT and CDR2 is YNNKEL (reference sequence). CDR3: CASSQTRYYEQYV. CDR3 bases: TGTGCCAGCAGCCAGACCAGGTACTACGAGCAGTACGTC.

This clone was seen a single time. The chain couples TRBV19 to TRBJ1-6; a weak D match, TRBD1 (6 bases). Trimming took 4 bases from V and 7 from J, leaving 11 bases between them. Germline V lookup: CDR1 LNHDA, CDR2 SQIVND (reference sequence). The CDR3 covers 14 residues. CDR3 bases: TGTGCCAGTAGTAACGACAGGTTAAATTCACCCCTCCACTTT. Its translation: CASSNDRLNSPLHF.

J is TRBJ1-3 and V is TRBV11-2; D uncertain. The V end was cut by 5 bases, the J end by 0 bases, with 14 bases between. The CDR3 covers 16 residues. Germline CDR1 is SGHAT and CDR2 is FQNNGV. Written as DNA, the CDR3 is TGTGCCAGCAGCATTGCGGCGAGGGACTCTGGAAACACCATATATTTT. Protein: CASSIAARDSGNTIYF.

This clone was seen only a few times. CDR3 in amino acids: CASSQGILRGTGEAFF. The CDR3 bases are TGCGCCAGCAGCCAAGGAATCCTAAGGGGAACCGGTGAAGCTTTCTTT. The rearrangement joins TRBV4-1 to TRBJ1-1; tentatively, D is TRBD1 (5 bases). Germline V gene lookup returns CDR1 MGHRA and CDR2 YSYEKL. The CDR3 is 16 residues long. Trimming shortened V by 1 base and J by 7 bases, and 19 bases separated the two germline ends.

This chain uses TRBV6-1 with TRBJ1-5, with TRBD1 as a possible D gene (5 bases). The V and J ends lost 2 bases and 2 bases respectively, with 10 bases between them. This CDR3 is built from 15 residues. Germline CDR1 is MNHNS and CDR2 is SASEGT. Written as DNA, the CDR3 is TGTGCCAGCAGTGAACAGAAAGGGGGCAATCAGCCCCAGCATTTT. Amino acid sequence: CASSEQKGGNQPQHF.

CDR3 sequence reads: CAISGLGDEKLFF. CDR3 coding DNA: TGTGCCATATCAGGCCTAGGGGATGAAAAACTGTTTTTT. The chain is built from TRBV10-3 and TRBJ1-4; maybe TRBD1 (5 bases). The V gene lost 9 bases and the J gene lost 6 bases, with 14 bases spanning the gap. Germline V CDR1 and CDR2: ENHRY, SYGVKD. The CDR3 totals 13 residues.